These 28 T cell receptor beta chains were sequenced from one sample in a study of blood T cell repertoires in COVID-19. Sequencing was performed with immunoSEQ multiplex PCR; in TCRdb, only in-frame clones are kept and a portion is missing. The table has around 69,000 clones, 82% seen once. The sequencing input was peripheral blood. Receptors were obtained from a woman aged 55-69 years with acute or convalescent COVID-19.

The chain joins TRBV4-1 to TRBJ2-2, with TRBD2 identical over 10 bases. V dropped 1 base and J dropped 6; count of bases not matched to a gene: 8. The CDR3 sequence is 17 residues long. CDR1 and CDR2 from the germline V gene are MGHRA and YSYEKL. CDR3 in amino acids: CASSQVASGSSAGELFF. DNA for the CDR3: TGCGCCAGCAGCCAAGTGGCTAGCGGGAGCAGCGCCGGGGAGCTGTTTTTT.

The chain uses TRBV5-1 and TRBJ1-2; 8 bases agree with TRBD1. Trimming cost V 0 bases and J 7 bases; bases outside gene matches: 5. CDR3 length equals 14 residues. Germline CDR1 reads SGHRS; CDR2 reads YFSETQ. CDR3 in DNA: TGCGCCAGCAGCTTGGGGCAGGGGGCTATTGGCTACACCTTC. As protein: CASSLGQGAIGYTF.

This chain links TRBV4-1 with TRBJ2-1, with 13 nucleotides matching TRBD2. With 5 bases clipped from V and 5 bases from J, the junction kept 9 bases outside the gene matches. This CDR3 is 17 amino acids long. Germline values: CDR1 MGHRA, CDR2 YSYEKL. Written as DNA, the CDR3 is TGCGCCAGCAGCTTCCCACTAGCGGGGGGGATCGACAATGAGCAGTTCTTC. It is translated as CASSFPLAGGIDNEQFF.

J is TRBJ2-3 and V is TRBV6-5; 8 bases are shared with TRBD1. Germline V lookup: CDR1 MNHEY, CDR2 SVGAGI. V trimming: 8 bases; J trimming: 4 bases; junction bases outside the gene matches: 5. This CDR3 has 13 residues. The CDR3 sequence is CASFGQGPDTQYF. In DNA form, the CDR3 reads TGTGCCAGCTTCGGACAGGGCCCAGATACGCAGTATTTT.

This clone was detected once. This sequence joins TRBV18 and TRBJ1-1; D gene uncertain. Germline V lookup: CDR1 KGHSH, CDR2 LQKENI. The V and J ends lost 3 bases and 10 bases respectively, with 15 bases between them. The CDR3 totals 13 residues. The CDR3 bases are TGTGCCAGCTCACCCGAGGTCCCAAGTGGAGCTTTCTTT. It specifies CASSPEVPSGAFF.

This clone turned up a few times. This chain joins TRBV25-1 and TRBJ2-2, with 12 positions matching TRBD1. The germline V gene encodes CDR1 MGHDK and CDR2 SYGVNS. This CDR3 comprises 16 residues. Trimming removed 6 bases from V and 4 bases from J; junction bases left unmatched: 6. The CDR3 sequence: CASSRDRGQSTGELFF. For the CDR3, the DNA is TGTGCCAGCAGCCGGGACAGGGGGCAGAGCACCGGGGAGCTGTTTTTT.

On this clone itself: The CDR3 ends on some other residue instead of the conserved phenylalanine or tryptophan, so this is likely a read error. No DNA is shown, since the ends of the CDR3 on it are uncertain; the CDR3 is the one TCRdb lists. V gene TRBV9 combines with J gene TRBJ1-5. CDR1 SGDLS and CDR2 YYNGEE come from the germline V gene. Inclusive of both ends, the CDR3 amounts to 8 amino acids. This chain's CDR3 is CASRERLL.

The chain combines TRBV6-4 with TRBJ2-1, with D possibly being TRBD1 (6 bases). The CDR3 is made up of 14 amino acids. From germline, CDR1 is MRHNA and CDR2 SNTAGT. Trimming shortened V by 0 bases and J by 6 bases, and 9 bases separated the two germline ends. The CDR3 DNA follows: TGTGCCAGCAGTGACTCTCCAGGGGTCAATGAGCAGTTCTTC. As protein: CASSDSPGVNEQFF.

This chain connects TRBV11-2 to TRBJ2-1; 10 positions match TRBD2. This CDR3 has 18 residues. In germline, CDR1 is SGHAT, CDR2 FQNNGV. V trimming: 1 base; J trimming: 5 bases; junction bases outside the gene matches: 11. In DNA, the CDR3 is TGTGCCAGCAGCTTAGTTCTGGGACTAGCGATGACTCACAATGAGCAGTTCTTC. Translation: CASSLVLGLAMTHNEQFF.

V gene TRBV4-2 combines with J gene TRBJ2-3, with 8 bases identical to TRBD2. The CDR3 runs to 14 residues. Germline CDR1 reads LGHNA; CDR2 reads YNFKEQ. The ends lost 7 bases at V and 0 bases at J; junction bases unmatched: 3. The CDR3 loop reads CASTAGGSTDTQYF. The CDR3, as DNA: TGTGCCAGCACGGCGGGGGGAAGCACAGATACGCAGTATTTT.

This rearrangement joins TRBV6-2 or TRBV6-3 to TRBJ1-2; 7 nucleotides align to TRBD1. The CDR3 extends over 15 amino acids. The junction had 6 bases not matched to a gene; V was cut back by 5 bases and J by 0 bases. The germline CDR1 and CDR2 sequences are MNHEY and SVGEGT. CDR3 nucleotides: TGTGCCAGCAGTCCGCCCGGGACAGCTAACTATGGCTACACCTTC. This encodes CASSPPGTANYGYTF.

V gene TRBV2 combines with J gene TRBJ1-5; 7 bases fit TRBD1. CDR3 length equals 16 residues. V trimming: 4 bases; J trimming: 2 bases; junction bases outside the gene matches: 8. Germline lookup yields CDR1 SNHLY and CDR2 FYNNEI. DNA for the CDR3: TGTGCCAGCAGTGGGACAGGAGTAGCTCGCAATCAGCCCCAGCATTTT. This gives the protein CASSGTGVARNQPQHF.

The chain has TRBV25-1 and TRBJ2-7; 8 bases fit TRBD1. Trimming removed 5 bases from V and 1 base from J; junction bases left unmatched: 4. The CDR3 has 14 residues. Germline-derived CDR1 and CDR2 are MGHDK and SYGVNS. The CDR3 coding sequence is TGTGCCAGCAGTAGCCGGGACAGGTCCTACGAGCAGTACTTC. Residues: CASSSRDRSYEQYF.

Here the CDR3 reads CASSWGGFGQQYF. The CDR3 coding sequence is TGTGCCAGCAGCTGGGGGGGGTTCGGGCAGCAGTACTTC. This chain joins TRBV7-2 and TRBJ2-7; 7 bases are a match to TRBD2. Unmatched junction bases numbered 8, after V lost 4 bases and J lost 8 bases. In germline, CDR1 is SGHTA, CDR2 FQGNSA. The CDR3 totals 13 residues.

The rearrangement links TRBV10-3 to TRBJ2-6, with 13 bases matching TRBD2. This CDR3 contains 18 residues. The J segment lost 0 bases and the V segment lost 8 bases, leaving 7 bases of the junction unmatched. Germline CDR1 ENHRY, CDR2 SYGVKD. The CDR3 bases are TGTGCCATCCGAAGGGGACTAGCGGGAACCTCTGGGGCCAACGTCCTGACTTTC. Residues: CAIRRGLAGTSGANVLTF.

V gene TRBV19 combines with J gene TRBJ1-4, with TRBD1 matching over 9 bases. The CDR3 covers 15 residues. Germline V gives CDR1 LNHDA, CDR2 SQIVND (reference sequence). With 3 bases clipped from V and 9 bases from J, the junction kept 8 bases outside the gene matches. The CDR3 reads CASSMPGQGRQKLFF. CDR3 sequence (DNA): TGTGCCAGTAGTATGCCGGGACAGGGTCGGCAAAAACTGTTTTTT.

This clone was seen once. The chain carries TRBV18 and TRBJ2-5, with 8 nucleotides matching TRBD2. This CDR3 is 16 amino acids long. CDR1 and CDR2 (germline): KGHSH, LQKENI. V lost 3 bases, J lost 2 bases, and 8 bases stayed unmatched. CDR3 region: CASSPQAVAGQETQYF. The CDR3 bases are TGTGCCAGCTCACCGCAGGCGGTAGCGGGACAAGAGACCCAGTACTTC.

The chain joins TRBV5-1 to TRBJ2-5; 7 positions match TRBD2. V shed 0 bases and J 4 bases; nucleotides not matched to a gene: 3. The length of the CDR3 is 14 residues. Germline CDR1 and CDR2: SGHRS and YFSETQ. CDR3 sequence reads: CASSLGGSSETQYF. The DNA for the CDR3 is TGCGCCAGCAGCTTGGGCGGGAGCTCAGAGACCCAGTACTTC.

This chain connects TRBV30 to TRBJ1-1; 7 nucleotides align to TRBD1. V was pared by 5 bases and J by 0 bases, with 9 bases of the junction left unmatched. The CDR3 has 15 residues. Per the germline V gene, CDR1 is GTSNPN and CDR2 is SVGIG (reference sequence). CDR3: CAWSKQGSLNTEAFF. CDR3 DNA: TGTGCCTGGTCTAAACAGGGGTCCCTGAACACTGAAGCTTTCTTT.

The chain combines TRBV3-1 (or the pseudogene TRBV3-2) with TRBJ1-6; D is perhaps TRBD1 (6 bases). V was shortened by 6 bases and J by 7 bases, with 16 bases between the two germline ends. CDR3 length: 15 residues. Looked up from germline, CDR1 is LGHDT and CDR2 is YNNKEL (reference sequence). Here the CDR3 reads CASSERRGGNSPLHF. CDR3 in DNA: TGTGCCAGCAGTGAGAGAAGGGGGGGGAATTCACCCCTCCACTTT.

The chain employs TRBV9 and TRBJ2-3, with TRBD2 matching over 7 bases. The CDR3 sequence is 16 residues long. Germline values: CDR1 SGDLS, CDR2 YYNGEE. V was clipped by 3 bases and J by 6 bases; unmatched bases: 13. DNA for the CDR3: TGTGCCAGCAGCGGTCGGACTAGAGGGCGCGGGGATACGCAGTATTTT. Translation: CASSGRTRGRGDTQYF. The full variable domain, rest sourced from reference TRBV9 and TRBJ2-3, is DSGVTQTPKHLITATGQRVTLRCSPRSGDLSVYWYQQSLDQGLQFLIQYYNGEERAKGNILERFSAQQFPDLHSELNLSSLELGDSALYFCASSGRTRGRGDTQYFGPGTRLTVL.

This chain links TRBV24-1 with TRBJ1-1; D is perhaps TRBD1 (6 bases). This CDR3 comprises 13 residues. Germline V gene sequence: CDR1 KGHDR, CDR2 SFDVKD. Deletions cut 0 bases from V and 10 bases from J, with 11 bases between. CDR3 DNA sequence: TGTGCCACCAGTGATTTGACGACAGGTCGAGCTTTCTTT. As protein: CATSDLTTGRAFF.

The gene calls are TRBV28 and TRBJ1-6, with a possible D match to TRBD1 (5 bases). Germline V gene sequence: CDR1 MDHEN, CDR2 SYDVKM. The V end was cut by 7 bases, the J end by 4 bases, with 20 bases between. The CDR3 loop spans 17 amino acids. The chain's CDR3 is CASNPIGGGIYNSPLHF. The CDR3 DNA sequence: TGTGCCAGCAACCCAATCGGGGGGGGGATATATAATTCACCCCTCCACTTT. The full variable domain, its missing parts supplied by reference TRBV28 and TRBJ1-6, is DVKVTQSSRYLVKRTGEKVFLECVQDMDHENMFWYRQDPGLGLRLIYFSYDVKMKEKGDIPEGYSVSREKKERFSLILESASTNQTSMYLCASNPIGGGIYNSPLHFGNGTRLTVT.

In the case of this clone: Different DNA sequences within this sample yield the same CDR3. The J gene is TRBJ1-2, the V gene TRBV28; no clear D. Germline CDR1 MDHEN, CDR2 SYDVKM. The CDR3 is 13 amino acids. Between the trimmed V and J ends, which lost 2 bases and 4 bases, there was a span of 8 bases. The CDR3 nucleotides read TGTGCCAGCAGTTTAATGGGCCTCTATGGCTACACCTTC. This codes for CASSLMGLYGYTF.

V gene TRBV5-1 combines with J gene TRBJ1-1; D unclear. Trimming cost V 5 bases and J 9 bases, with 11 bases left between them. Germline values: CDR1 SGHRS, CDR2 YFSETQ. The CDR3 contains 11 residues. CDR3 nucleotide sequence: TGCGCCAGCAGAAATGCGGGGAAAGCTTTCTTT. It is translated as CASRNAGKAFF. Full variable domain (rest looked up from reference TRBV5-1 and TRBJ1-1): KAGVTQTPRYLIKTRGQQVTLSCSPISGHRSVSWYQQTPGQGLQFLFEYFSETQRNKGNFPGRFSGRQFSNSRSEMNVSTLELGDSALYLCASRNAGKAFFGQGTRLTVV.

The rearrangement uses TRBV6-5 and TRBJ1-1; 7 bases line up with TRBD1. Germline CDR1 reads MNHEY; CDR2 reads SVGAGI. The junction had 5 bases not matched to a gene; V was cut back by 6 bases and J by 1 base. The CDR3 is 14 residues long. The CDR3 here is CASSPDRRNTEAFF. The DNA of the CDR3 is TGTGCCAGCAGCCCGGACAGGAGGAACACTGAAGCTTTCTTT.

The rearrangement joins TRBV3-1 (or the pseudogene TRBV3-2) to TRBJ1-4, with 11 bases aligning to TRBD1. The CDR3 is 14 residues long. CDR1 and CDR2 from the germline V gene are LGHDT and YNNKEL (reference sequence). Trimming took 4 bases from V and 11 from J; bases not matched to a gene: 6. Here the CDR3 reads CASSRDRGVEKLFF. CDR3 nucleotide sequence: TGTGCCAGCAGCCGGGACAGGGGGGTTGAGAAACTGTTTTTT.

The chain uses TRBV28 and TRBJ1-5, with TRBD1 as a possible D gene (5 bases). Germline V gene lookup returns CDR1 MDHEN and CDR2 SYDVKM. The V and J ends lost 7 bases and 0 bases respectively, with 16 bases between them. The CDR3 length is 16 residues. The CDR3 nucleotides are TGTGCCAGCACCCCGGGGGGGTTCCTTAGCAATCAGCCCCAGCATTTT. Translating gives CASTPGGFLSNQPQHF.